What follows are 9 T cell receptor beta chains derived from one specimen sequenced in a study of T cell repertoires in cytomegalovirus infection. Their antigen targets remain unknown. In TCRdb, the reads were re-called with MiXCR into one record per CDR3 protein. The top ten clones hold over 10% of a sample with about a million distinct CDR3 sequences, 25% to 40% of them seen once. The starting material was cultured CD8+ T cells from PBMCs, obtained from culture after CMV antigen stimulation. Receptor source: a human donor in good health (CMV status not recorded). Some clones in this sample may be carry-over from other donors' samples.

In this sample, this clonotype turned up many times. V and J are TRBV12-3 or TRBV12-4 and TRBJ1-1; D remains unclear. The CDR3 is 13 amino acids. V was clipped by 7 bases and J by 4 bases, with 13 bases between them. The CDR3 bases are TGTGCCAGCAAAGTCGGACGGGGCACTGAAGCTTTCTTT. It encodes CASKVGRGTEAFF.

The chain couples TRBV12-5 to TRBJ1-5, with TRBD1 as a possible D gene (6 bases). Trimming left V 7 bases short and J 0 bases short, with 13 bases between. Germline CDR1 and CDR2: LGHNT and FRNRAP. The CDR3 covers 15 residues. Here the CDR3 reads CASATTGYSNQPQHF. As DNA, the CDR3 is TGTGCTAGTGCCACGACAGGTTATAGCAATCAGCCCCAGCATTTT.

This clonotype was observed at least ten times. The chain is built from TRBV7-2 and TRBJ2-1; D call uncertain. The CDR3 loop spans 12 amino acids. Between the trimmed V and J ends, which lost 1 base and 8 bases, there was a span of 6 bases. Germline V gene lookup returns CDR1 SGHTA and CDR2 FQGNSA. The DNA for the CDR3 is TGTGCCAGCAGCTTAGTATACGATGAGCAGTTCTTC. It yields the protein CASSLVYDEQFF.

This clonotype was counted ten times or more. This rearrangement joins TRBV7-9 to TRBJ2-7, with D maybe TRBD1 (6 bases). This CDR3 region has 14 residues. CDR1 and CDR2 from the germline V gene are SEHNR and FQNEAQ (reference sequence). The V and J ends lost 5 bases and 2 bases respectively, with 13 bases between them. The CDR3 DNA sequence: TGTGCCAGCAGCCCTGTCGGACAGACCTACGAGCAGTACTTC. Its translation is CASSPVGQTYEQYF.

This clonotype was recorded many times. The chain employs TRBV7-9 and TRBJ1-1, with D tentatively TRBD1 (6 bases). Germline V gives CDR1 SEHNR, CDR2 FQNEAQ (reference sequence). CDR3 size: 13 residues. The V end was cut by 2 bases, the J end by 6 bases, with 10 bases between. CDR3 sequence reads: CASSLRGGAEAFF. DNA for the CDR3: TGTGCCAGCAGCTTAAGGGGGGGCGCTGAAGCTTTCTTT. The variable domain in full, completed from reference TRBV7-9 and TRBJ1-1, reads DTGVSQNPRHKITKRGQNVTFRCDPISEHNRLYWYRQTLGQGPEFLTYFQNEAQLEKSRLLSDRFSAERPKGSFSTLEIQRTEQGDSAMYLCASSLRGGAEAFFGQGTRLTVV.

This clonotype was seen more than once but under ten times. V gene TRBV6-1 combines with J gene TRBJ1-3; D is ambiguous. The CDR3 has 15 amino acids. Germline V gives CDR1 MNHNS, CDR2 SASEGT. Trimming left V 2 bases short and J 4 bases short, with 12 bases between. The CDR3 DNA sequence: TGTGCCAGCAGTGAAACCCATGGGATCGGAAACACCATATATTTT. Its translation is CASSETHGIGNTIYF.

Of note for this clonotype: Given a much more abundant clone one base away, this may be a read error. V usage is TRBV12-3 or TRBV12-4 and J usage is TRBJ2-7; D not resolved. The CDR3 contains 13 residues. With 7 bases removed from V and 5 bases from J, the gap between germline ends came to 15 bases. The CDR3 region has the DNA TGTGCCAGCACCATAGGGTCGGGCAACGAGCAGTACTTC. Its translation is CASTIGSGNEQYF.

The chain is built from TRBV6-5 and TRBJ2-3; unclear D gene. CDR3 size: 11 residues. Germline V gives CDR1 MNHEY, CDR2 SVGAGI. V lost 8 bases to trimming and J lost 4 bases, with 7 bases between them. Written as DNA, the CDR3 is TGTGCCAGCCCACAGTCAGATACGCAGTATTTT. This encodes CASPQSDTQYF.

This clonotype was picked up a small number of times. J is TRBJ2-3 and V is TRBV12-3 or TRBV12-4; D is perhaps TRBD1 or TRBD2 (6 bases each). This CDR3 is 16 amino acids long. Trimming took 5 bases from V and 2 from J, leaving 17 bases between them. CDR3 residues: CASSAGTGGHTDTQYF. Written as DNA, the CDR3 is TGTGCCAGCAGTGCCGGTACTGGGGGGCACACAGATACGCAGTATTTT.